This T cell receptor (beta chain) was recorded in a study of blood T cells in healthy people across ages. Study-wide background: About one barcoded TCR beta cDNA was captured per two T cells.

All donors came from Russia, were Caucasian and healthy, and spanned ages about 6 to 95. Isolation of PBMCs gave at least 7 million cells per sample. Primed by a sample-barcoded 5' primer and a J-beta primer mix, a second PCR proceeded for roughly 6 to 12 cycles. TCRdb passed the 5' RACE reads through MiXCR, listing each CDR3 protein once. The sample has 500,000 to 650,000 distinct CDR3 sequences, around 27% seen once. The V and J ends lost 2 bases and 0 bases respectively, with 9 bases between them. Germline V CDR1 and CDR2: SGHKS, YYEKEE (reference sequence). The CDR3 length is 15 residues. This same sample was also part of a study on T cells of mothers and their children.

The receptor comes from a boy younger than 10 in good health. Specimen: blood. The chain has TRBV5-5 and TRBJ2-1, with D hard to call. For the CDR3, the DNA is TGTGCCAGCAGCTTCGACACCTACTCCTACAATGAGCAGTTCTTC. Its translation is CASSFDTYSYNEQFF.